This T cell receptor beta chain emerged from a study of blood T cell repertoires in COVID-19. Study-level information: Samples representing acute and convalescent COVID-19 were sourced from the United States, Italy and Spain. T cells, B-cell-depleted T cells, or PBMCs supplied cDNA or gDNA.

In the source study's methods: Amplification with reference gene primers provided the estimates of nucleated cell counts. Libraries were prepared by immunoSEQ multiplex PCR; TCRdb keeps only in-frame clonotypes and omits some of them. The D gene and trimming were derived from the DNA, and the V and J assignments and clone size from that table. The top ten hold 5% to 6% of the sample, which has about 160,000 clones, about 88% seen once. One Seattle source followed patients from active infection through their disease course. The CDR3 is made up of 13 amino acids. V shed 6 bases, J shed 7 bases, and the junction held 6 bases outside the gene matches. The germline CDR1 and CDR2 sequences are MDHEN and SYDVKM.

Material: peripheral blood. The chain has TRBV28 and TRBJ2-5; 9 positions match TRBD2. This clonotype was obtained from a woman between 45 and 60 years old with COVID-19, enrolled during active disease. As DNA, the CDR3 is TGTGCCAGCAGATCTAGCGGGGCCGGGACCCAGTACTTC. It encodes CASRSSGAGTQYF. The full variable domain, with the rest looked up from reference TRBV28 and TRBJ2-5, is DVKVTQSSRYLVKRTGEKVFLECVQDMDHENMFWYRQDPGLGLRLIYFSYDVKMKEKGDIPEGYSVSREKKERFSLILESASTNQTSMYLCASRSSGAGTQYFGPGTRLLVL.